This T cell receptor (beta chain) was observed in a study of blood T cell repertoires in COVID-19. CDR1 and CDR2 from the germline V gene are SQVTM and ANQGSEA. Trimming left V 5 bases short and J 0 bases short, with 12 bases between. CDR3 size: 14 residues. Clones were read by immunoSEQ multiplex PCR, and TCRdb kept only the in-frame ones, dropping some. The sample lists around 160,000 clones, 84% occurring once. The age range of participants was roughly 18 to 90 years, with residence in more than 20 US areas. The sequenced material came from PBMCs or T cells enriched from blood (not recorded which). The TCR originated in a woman aged 45-65 years who had been exposed to COVID-19. The V gene is TRBV29-1, the J gene TRBJ2-3; possibly TRBD1 for D (5 bases). The CDR3 sequence: CSVFGRDSTDTQYF. CDR3 coding DNA: TGCAGCGTTTTCGGCAGGGATAGCACAGATACGCAGTATTTT.